These T cell receptor beta chains were read from a single sample in a study of cytomegalovirus exposure and HLA in healthy donors. Some clones are missing from TCRdb's copy, which holds only in-frame ones; the method was immunoSEQ multiplex PCR. The sample lists 68,000 or so clones; around 80% were seen once. Sequenced input: PBMCs. These receptors all come from a woman in her thirties in good health and CMV-seronegative. Each CDR3 is given with its conserved first and last residue. A D gene is named only where the DNA matches it firmly. The size of a clone is reported for some rows only, either as once, few or many, or as a class for expanded clones.

j_call,clone_size,d_call,v_call,cdr3_nt,cdr3_aa
TRBJ2-7,.,TRBD2,TRBV6-1,TGTGCCAGCAGTGAAATGGTTAGCGGGGGGGCCTACGAGCAGTACTTC,CASSEMVSGGAYEQYF
TRBJ1-2,.,TRBD1,TRBV6-5,TGTGCCAGCACCAAGGGGGCGGGGAACTATGGCTACACCTTC,CASTKGAGNYGYTF
TRBJ2-2,few,TRBD2,TRBV7-7,TGTGCTAGCAGCCCCGGGACTAGCGGATACACCGGGGAGCTGTTTTTT,CASSPGTSGYTGELFF
TRBJ1-1,few,.,TRBV4-2,TGTGCCAGCAGCCAAGATCTTGAAGGGGTTGAAGCTTTCTTT,CASSQDLEGVEAFF
TRBJ1-1,.,.,TRBV30,TGTGCACGGACGACAGGGAACACTGAAGCTTTCTTT,CARTTGNTEAFF
TRBJ2-2,.,TRBD2,TRBV6-5,TGTGCCAGCAGTATTGCGGGGGGGCTCACCGGGGAGCTGTTTTTT,CASSIAGGLTGELFF
TRBJ1-2,.,TRBD1,TRBV5-6,TGTGCCAGCAGCTGGGGGGGGACAGGGGGCTTCGGTGGCTACACCTTC,CASSWGGTGGFGGYTF
TRBJ2-1,.,.,TRBV5-1,TGCGCCAGCAGCATACAGGGCTACAATGAGCAGTTCTTC,CASSIQGYNEQFF
TRBJ2-4,.,.,TRBV9,TGTGCCAGCAGCGAGGGACAGCGGGAGTTCCACATTCAGTACTTC,CASSEGQREFHIQYF
TRBJ2-1,.,TRBD2,TRBV9,TGTGCCAGCACTAGCGGGAGGACCAGCTCCTACAATGAGCAGTTCTTC,CASTSGRTSSYNEQFF
TRBJ1-5,.,.,TRBV30,TGTGCCTGGAGTGTTTACTCTAGCAATCAGCCCCAGCATTTT,CAWSVYSSNQPQHF
TRBJ2-5,.,.,TRBV7-2,TGTGCCAGCAGCTTAGAGGGACTCGCACGAGAGACCCAGTACTTC,CASSLEGLARETQYF
TRBJ1-4,.,TRBD1,TRBV7-9,TGTGCCAGCAGCTTCGGACAGGGTCAAGACGAAAAACTGTTTTTT,CASSFGQGQDEKLFF
TRBJ1-1,.,TRBD1,TRBV27,TGTGCCAGCAGCCTTGGGACAGGAAAAAAAGCTTTCTTT,CASSLGTGKKAFF
TRBJ1-5,.,TRBD1,TRBV4-2,TGTGCCAGCAGCCAACGGACAGGGGTTGGACAGCCCCAGCATTTT,CASSQRTGVGQPQHF
TRBJ2-3,.,TRBD2,TRBV29-1,TGCAGCGTTGATGGGGGAGGGCCGTTGGCAGATACGCAGTATTTT,CSVDGGGPLADTQYF
TRBJ2-3,few,TRBD2,TRBV5-1,TGCGCCAGCAGCTTGCGGTCTAGCGGGGGCAGGGATACGCAGTATTTT,CASSLRSSGGRDTQYF
TRBJ1-2,.,TRBD1,TRBV10-3,TGTGCCATCAGTGCAGACGACAGGGGCGACTATGGCTACACCTTC,CAISADDRGDYGYTF
TRBJ1-1,.,.,TRBV6-5,TGTGCCAGTTGGGCCAGGGGTTTAGACACTGAAGCTTTCTTT,CASWARGLDTEAFF
TRBJ1-6,.,.,TRBV25-1,TGTGCCAGCAGTGAATTGTCGGTTAATTCACCCCTCCACTTT,CASSELSVNSPLHF
TRBJ1-5,.,.,TRBV19,TGTGCCAGTAGTGAGACCTTAGCCACTCAGCCCCAGCATTTT,CASSETLATQPQHF
TRBJ1-1,few,.,TRBV6-5,TGTGCCAGCAGTTACGGAGACCTGTACGCTGAAGCTTTCTTT,CASSYGDLYAEAFF
TRBJ1-1,.,.,TRBV29-1,TGCAGCGTTGAAGATCAGATGAACACTGAAGCTTTCTTT,CSVEDQMNTEAFF
TRBJ1-1,once,.,TRBV27,TGTGCCAGCAGTTTCAGGGGAGCTGAAGCTTTCTTT,CASSFRGAEAFF
TRBJ2-3,.,TRBD1,TRBV6-1,TGTGCCAGCACCAGGGACAGGGGACCAGATACGCAGTATTTT,CASTRDRGPDTQYF
TRBJ2-7,.,.,TRBV6-1,TGTGCCATCGGGACTTTTGCCTACGAGCAGTACTTC,CAIGTFAYEQYF
TRBJ2-5,.,.,TRBV15,TGTGCCACCAGCAGGAGGGTCCAAGAGACCCAGTACTTC,CATSRRVQETQYF
TRBJ2-1,.,TRBD1,TRBV6-5,TGTGCCAGCTCCGGGACAGGCACGGGCGATGAGCAGTTCTTC,CASSGTGTGDEQFF
TRBJ1-1,.,.,TRBV5-4,TGTGCCAGCAGCTTCGGACAGATGAACACTGAAGCTTTCTTT,CASSFGQMNTEAFF
TRBJ2-3,.,.,TRBV2,TGTGCCAGCAGTGAAAGACTTTTCACAGATACGCAGTATTTT,CASSERLFTDTQYF
TRBJ2-7,few,.,TRBV6-5,TGTGCCACCACCCGGGAAAAGCAGTACTTC,CATTREKQYF
TRBJ1-1,.,TRBD1,TRBV6-1,TGTGCCAGCATGTGGGGGACAGGAAACACTGAAGCTTTCTTT,CASMWGTGNTEAFF
TRBJ2-1,.,TRBD2,TRBV4-3,TGCGCCAGCAGCCAAGGGACCGGGACTAGAAATGAGCAGTTCTTC,CASSQGTGTRNEQFF
TRBJ1-1,.,TRBD1,TRBV28,TGTGCCAGCAGTACCTCAGGGGGGTCTGGCACTGAAGCTTTCTTT,CASSTSGGSGTEAFF
TRBJ2-5,few,TRBD2,TRBV29-1,TGCAGCGCCAGAGGGCAGAGGGCGGGAGGGAGCTCGGAGACCCAGTACTTC,CSARGQRAGGSSETQYF
TRBJ2-1,.,.,TRBV16,TGTGCCAGCAGCCAAGGGCGAAGGCAACAGGGATTACTCAATGAGCAGTTCTTC,CASSQGRRQQGLLNEQFF
TRBJ1-1,.,.,TRBV5-6,TGTGCCAGCAGCCCGAACCCGGGACGGGAGGACGCTTTCTTT,CASSPNPGREDAFF
TRBJ1-1,.,.,TRBV19,TGTGCCAGTAGTGGCCCGTCGATGAACACTGAAGCTTTCTTT,CASSGPSMNTEAFF
TRBJ2-7,once,TRBD2,TRBV28,TGTGCCAGCAGTTTTGTGGGGGGGACCTACGAGCAGTACTTC,CASSFVGGTYEQYF
TRBJ2-3,once,.,TRBV4-1,TGCGCCAGCAGCCAAGTGGGGGGTACTAGCACAGATACGCAGTATTTT,CASSQVGGTSTDTQYF